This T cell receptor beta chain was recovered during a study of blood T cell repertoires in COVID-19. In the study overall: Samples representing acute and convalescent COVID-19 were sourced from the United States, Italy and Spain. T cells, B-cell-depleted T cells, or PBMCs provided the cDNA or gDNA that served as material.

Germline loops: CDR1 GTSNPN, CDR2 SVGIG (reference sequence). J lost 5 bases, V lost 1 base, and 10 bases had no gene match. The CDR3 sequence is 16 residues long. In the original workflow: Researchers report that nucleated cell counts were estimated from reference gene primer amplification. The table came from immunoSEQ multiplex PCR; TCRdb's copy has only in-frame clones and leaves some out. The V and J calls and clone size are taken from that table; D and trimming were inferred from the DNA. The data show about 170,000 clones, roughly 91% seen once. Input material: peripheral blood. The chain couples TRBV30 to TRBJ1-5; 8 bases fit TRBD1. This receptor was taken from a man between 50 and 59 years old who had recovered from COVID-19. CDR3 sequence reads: CAWSDTPGQGYQPQHF. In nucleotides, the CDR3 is TGTGCCTGGAGTGACACCCCCGGACAGGGTTATCAGCCCCAGCATTTT.